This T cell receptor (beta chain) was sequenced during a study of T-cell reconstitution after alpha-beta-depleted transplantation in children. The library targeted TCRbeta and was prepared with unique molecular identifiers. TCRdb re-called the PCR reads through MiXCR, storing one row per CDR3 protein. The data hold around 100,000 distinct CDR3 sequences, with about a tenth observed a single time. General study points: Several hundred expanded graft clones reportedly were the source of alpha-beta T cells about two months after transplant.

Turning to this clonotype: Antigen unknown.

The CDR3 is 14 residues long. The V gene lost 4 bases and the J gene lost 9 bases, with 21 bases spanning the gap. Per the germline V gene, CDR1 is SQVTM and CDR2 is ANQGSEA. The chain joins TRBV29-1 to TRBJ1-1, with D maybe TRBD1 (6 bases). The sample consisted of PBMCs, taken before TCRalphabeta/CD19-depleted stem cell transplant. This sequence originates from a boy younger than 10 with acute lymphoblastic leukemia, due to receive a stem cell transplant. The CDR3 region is CSVVDGGRTAKAFF. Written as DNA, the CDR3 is TGCAGCGTTGTAGACGGGGGCCGTACGGCGAAAGCTTTCTTT.